The clone carrying this T cell receptor beta chain was recorded many times. Its target is not known. This specimen belongs to a study of T cells in Graves' hyperthyroidism and ophthalmopathy. RNA transcripts provided the source from which TCR beta CDR3 regions were amplified. The study used the HTBI primer set for a first-round RT-PCR of the TCR CDR3. One entry per CDR3 protein, called by TCRdb with MiXCR from the multiplex PCR reads. The sample has a few hundred thousand distinct CDR3 sequences, roughly 13% seen once. Points from the study as a whole: Blood also carried most thyroid clonotypes expanded above 0.001. The model forecast ophthalmopathy, anticipating it by a median around 6.9 months before onset. Ophthalmopathy and stable hyperthyroidism were told apart by a 13 V-J model.

The CDR3 runs 15 residues. The germline V gene encodes CDR1 MNHEY and CDR2 SMNVEV (reference sequence). The V and J ends lost 2 bases and 7 bases, in that order; junction bases with no gene match: 8. The receptor's source is a woman between 18 and 29 years old with Graves' hyperthyroidism. Sequencing used blood. This chain connects TRBV27 to TRBJ2-1, with TRBD2 matching 7 bases. CDR3 residues: CASSLTAGAGNEQFF. The CDR3 coding sequence is TGTGCCAGCAGTTTAACGGCGGGAGCCGGGAATGAGCAGTTCTTC.